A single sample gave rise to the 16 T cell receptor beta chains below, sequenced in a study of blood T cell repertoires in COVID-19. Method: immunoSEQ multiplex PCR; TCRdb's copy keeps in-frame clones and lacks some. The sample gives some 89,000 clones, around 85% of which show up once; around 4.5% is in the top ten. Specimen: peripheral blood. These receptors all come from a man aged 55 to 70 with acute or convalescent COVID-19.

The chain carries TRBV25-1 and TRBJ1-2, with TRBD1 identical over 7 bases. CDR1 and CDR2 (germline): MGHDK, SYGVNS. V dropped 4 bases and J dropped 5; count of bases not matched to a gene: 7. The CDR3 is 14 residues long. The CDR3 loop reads CASSGTGVFYGYTF. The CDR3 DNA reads TGTGCCAGCAGTGGTACAGGGGTTTTTTATGGCTACACCTTC.

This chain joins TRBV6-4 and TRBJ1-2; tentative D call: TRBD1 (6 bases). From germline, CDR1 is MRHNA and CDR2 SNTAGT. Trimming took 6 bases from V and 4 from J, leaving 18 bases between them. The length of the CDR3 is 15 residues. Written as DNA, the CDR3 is TGTGCCAGCAGGGTAGCGTCACAGGGAGCCTATGGCTACACCTTC. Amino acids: CASRVASQGAYGYTF.

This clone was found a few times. Written as DNA, the CDR3 is TGTGCCAGCAGTGAACTCCTAGCGGCTCTCTACAATGAGCAGTTCTTC. Amino acids: CASSELLAALYNEQFF. The rearrangement links TRBV6-1 to TRBJ2-1, with 7 bases that match TRBD2. The germline V gene encodes CDR1 MNHNS and CDR2 SASEGT. The CDR3 covers 16 residues. Germline trimming cut 2 bases from V and 3 bases from J; bases unmatched to any gene: 7.

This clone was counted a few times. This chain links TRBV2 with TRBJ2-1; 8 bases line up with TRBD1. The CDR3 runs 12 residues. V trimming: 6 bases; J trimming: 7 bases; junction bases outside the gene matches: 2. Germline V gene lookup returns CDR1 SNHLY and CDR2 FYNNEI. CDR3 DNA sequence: TGTGCCAGCAGGACAGGGGCGAATGAGCAGTTCTTC. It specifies CASRTGANEQFF.

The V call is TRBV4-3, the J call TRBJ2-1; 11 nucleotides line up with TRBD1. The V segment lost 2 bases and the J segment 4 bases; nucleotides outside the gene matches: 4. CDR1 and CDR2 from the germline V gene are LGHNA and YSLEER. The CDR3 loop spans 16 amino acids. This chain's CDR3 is CASSQRTGGAYNEQFF. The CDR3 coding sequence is TGCGCCAGCAGCCAACGGACAGGGGGCGCATACAATGAGCAGTTCTTC.

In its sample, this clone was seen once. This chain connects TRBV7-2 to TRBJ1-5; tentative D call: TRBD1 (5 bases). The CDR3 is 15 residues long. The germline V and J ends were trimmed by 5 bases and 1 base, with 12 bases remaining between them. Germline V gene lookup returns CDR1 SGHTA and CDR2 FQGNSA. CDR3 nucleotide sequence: TGTGCCAGCAGCGCGGGGGGGATAAGCAATCAGCCCCAGCATTTT. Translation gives CASSAGGISNQPQHF.

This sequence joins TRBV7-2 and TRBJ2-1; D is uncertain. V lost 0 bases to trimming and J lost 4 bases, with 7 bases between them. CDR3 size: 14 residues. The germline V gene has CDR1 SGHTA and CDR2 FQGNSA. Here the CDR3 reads CASSLALVYNEQFF. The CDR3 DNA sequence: TGTGCCAGCAGCTTAGCGTTAGTTTACAATGAGCAGTTCTTC.

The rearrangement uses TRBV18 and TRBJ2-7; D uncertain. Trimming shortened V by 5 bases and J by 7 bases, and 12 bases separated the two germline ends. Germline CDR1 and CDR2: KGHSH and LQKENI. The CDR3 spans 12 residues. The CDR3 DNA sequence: TGTGCCAGCTCAGTGTCCGCCGGGGAGCAGTACTTC. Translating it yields CASSVSAGEQYF. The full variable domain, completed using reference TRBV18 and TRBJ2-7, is NAGVMQNPRHLVRRRGQEARLRCSPMKGHSHVYWYRQLPEEGLKFMVYLQKENIIDESGMPKERFSAEFPKEGPSILRIQQVVRGDSAAYFCASSVSAGEQYFGPGTRLTVT.

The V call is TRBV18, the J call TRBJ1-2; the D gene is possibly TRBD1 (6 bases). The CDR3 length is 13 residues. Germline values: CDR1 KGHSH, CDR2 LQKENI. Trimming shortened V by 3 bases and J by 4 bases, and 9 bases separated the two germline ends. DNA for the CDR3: TGTGCCAGCTCACCGGACAGTCTCTATGGCTACACCTTC. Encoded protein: CASSPDSLYGYTF. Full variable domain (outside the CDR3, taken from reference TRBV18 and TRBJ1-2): NAGVMQNPRHLVRRRGQEARLRCSPMKGHSHVYWYRQLPEEGLKFMVYLQKENIIDESGMPKERFSAEFPKEGPSILRIQQVVRGDSAAYFCASSPDSLYGYTFGSGTRLTVV.

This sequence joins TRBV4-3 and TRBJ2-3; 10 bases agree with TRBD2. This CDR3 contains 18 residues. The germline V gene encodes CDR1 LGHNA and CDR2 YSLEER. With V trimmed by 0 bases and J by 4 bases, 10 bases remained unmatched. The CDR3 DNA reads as TGCGCCAGCAGCCAAGATCTTCTAGCGGGAGAATTTTCAGATACGCAGTATTTT. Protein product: CASSQDLLAGEFSDTQYF.

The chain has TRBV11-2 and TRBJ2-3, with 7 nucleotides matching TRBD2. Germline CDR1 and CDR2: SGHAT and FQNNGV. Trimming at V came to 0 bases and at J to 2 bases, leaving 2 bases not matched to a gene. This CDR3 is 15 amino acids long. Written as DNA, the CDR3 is TGTGCCAGCAGCTTAGATAGGGACTACACAGATACGCAGTATTTT. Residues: CASSLDRDYTDTQYF. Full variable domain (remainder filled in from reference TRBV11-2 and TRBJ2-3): EAGVAQSPRYKIIEKRQSVAFWCNPISGHATLYWYQQILGQGPKLLIQFQNNGVVDDSQLPKDRFSAERLKGVDSTLKIQPAKLEDSAVYLCASSLDRDYTDTQYFGPGTRLTVL.

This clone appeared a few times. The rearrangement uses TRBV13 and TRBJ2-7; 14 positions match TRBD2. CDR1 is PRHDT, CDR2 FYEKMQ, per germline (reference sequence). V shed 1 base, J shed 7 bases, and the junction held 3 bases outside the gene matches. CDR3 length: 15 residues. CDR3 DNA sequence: TGTGCCAGCAGCTTAGAGGGACTAGCGGGAGCAGAGCAGTACTTC. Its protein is CASSLEGLAGAEQYF.

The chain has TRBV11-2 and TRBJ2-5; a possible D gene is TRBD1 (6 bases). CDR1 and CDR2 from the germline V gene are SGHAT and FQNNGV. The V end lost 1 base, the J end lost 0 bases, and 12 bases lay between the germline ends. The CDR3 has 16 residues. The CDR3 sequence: CASSLGGRSYQETQYF. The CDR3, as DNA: TGTGCCAGCAGCTTAGGGGGGCGATCCTACCAAGAGACCCAGTACTTC.

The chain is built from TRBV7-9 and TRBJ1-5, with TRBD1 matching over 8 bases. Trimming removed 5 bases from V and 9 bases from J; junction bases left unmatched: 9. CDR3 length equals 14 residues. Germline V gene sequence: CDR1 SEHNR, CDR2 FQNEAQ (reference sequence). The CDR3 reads CASSRTGPLAPQHF. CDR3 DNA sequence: TGTGCCAGCAGCCGGACAGGGCCTCTAGCGCCCCAGCATTTT.

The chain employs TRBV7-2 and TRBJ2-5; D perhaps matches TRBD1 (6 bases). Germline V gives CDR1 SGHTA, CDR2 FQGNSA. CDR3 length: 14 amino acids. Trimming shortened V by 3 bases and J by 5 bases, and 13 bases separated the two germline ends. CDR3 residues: CASSLDAGAETQYF. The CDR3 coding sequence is TGTGCCAGCAGCTTGGACGCAGGGGCCGAGACCCAGTACTTC.

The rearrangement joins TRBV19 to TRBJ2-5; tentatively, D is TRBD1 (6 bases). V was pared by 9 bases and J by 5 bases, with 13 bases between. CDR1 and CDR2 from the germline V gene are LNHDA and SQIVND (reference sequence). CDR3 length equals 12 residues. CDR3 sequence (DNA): TGTGCCAGCAACAGGGTCGGGGAGACCCAGTACTTC. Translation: CASNRVGETQYF.